The source of this T cell receptor beta chain is a study of cytomegalovirus exposure and HLA in healthy donors. This clone was seen only once. This CDR3 spans 12 amino acids. CDR1 and CDR2 (germline): SGHRS, YFSETQ. The PCR had 60 Vbeta and 13 Jbeta primers. Some clones are missing from TCRdb's copy, which holds only in-frame ones; the method was immunoSEQ multiplex PCR. The profile shows around 140,000 clones, 80% of them singletons. This TCR derives from a man aged 35 to 55 in good health and CMV-seronegative. Material: PBMCs. The V call is TRBV5-1, the J call TRBJ2-5; D call uncertain. Matching the DNA end better, TRBJ2-7 makes the J call doubtful. CDR3 sequence (DNA): TGCGCCAGCAGCCCTACTTCCTACGAGCAGTACTTC. It translates to CASSPTSYEQYF.